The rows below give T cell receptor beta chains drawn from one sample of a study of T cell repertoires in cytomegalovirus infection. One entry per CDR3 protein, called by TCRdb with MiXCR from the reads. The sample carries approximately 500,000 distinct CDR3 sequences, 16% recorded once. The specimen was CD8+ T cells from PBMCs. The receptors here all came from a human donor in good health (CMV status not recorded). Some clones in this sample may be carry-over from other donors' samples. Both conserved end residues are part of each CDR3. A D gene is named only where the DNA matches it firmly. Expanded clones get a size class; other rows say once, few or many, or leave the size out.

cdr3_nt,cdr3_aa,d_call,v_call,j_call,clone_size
TGCAGCGTTGACTTACCGGGACAGGGGACCACCGGGGAGCTGTTTTTT,CSVDLPGQGTTGELFF,TRBD1,TRBV29-1,TRBJ2-2,NA
TGCAGTGCTCAACAGGGGGCGCGCGGTTTGGGAAATTACTACGAGCAGTACTTC,CSAQQGARGLGNYYEQYF,TRBD1,TRBV20-1,TRBJ2-7,few
TGTGCCATCAGTGATCCGGGACTAGCGGACTACAATGAGCAGTTCTTC,CAISDPGLADYNEQFF,TRBD2,TRBV10-3,TRBJ2-1,many
TGTGCTAGCAGCTTAGCCCGGGACAGCAATGAGCAGTTCTTC,CASSLARDSNEQFF,TRBD1,TRBV7-7,TRBJ2-1,many
TGTGCTAGTGGTTTCAGCGGGAGGCTTGGGGAGCAGTTCTTC,CASGFSGRLGEQFF,TRBD2,TRBV12-5,TRBJ2-1,many
TGTGCCAGCAGCGGCAACTCCTACGAGCAGTACTTC,CASSGNSYEQYF,NA,TRBV11-2,TRBJ2-7,many
TGTGCCAGCAATCGCCGGGACCGTGCTTCGGAGACCCAGTACTTC,CASNRRDRASETQYF,NA,TRBV6-1,TRBJ2-5,many
TGTGCCAGCAGCCATTCAGGGAGTGGGGGAGAGACCCAGTACTTC,CASSHSGSGGETQYF,NA,TRBV11-2,TRBJ2-5,NA
TGTGCCAGCAGTTTGGTAGGGCTCTACGAGCAGTACTTC,CASSLVGLYEQYF,NA,TRBV12-3/TRBV12-4,TRBJ2-7,NA
TGCAGTGCTAGAGATCTCGGCGGGACTAAACCGCAGCAGTACTTC,CSARDLGGTKPQQYF,TRBD2,TRBV20-1,TRBJ2-7,many
TGTGCCAGCAGCTCCAGGGGCATTAGCTCCTACGAGCAGTACTTC,CASSSRGISSYEQYF,NA,TRBV13,TRBJ2-7,NA
TGTGCCAGCAGCGAGCGTAGCGGGAGGACAGATATCTACGAGCAGTACTTC,CASSERSGRTDIYEQYF,TRBD2,TRBV11-2,TRBJ2-7,many
TGTGCCAGCAGCTATGGGAACACTGAAGATTTCTTT,CASSYGNTEDFF,NA,TRBV11-3,TRBJ1-1,NA